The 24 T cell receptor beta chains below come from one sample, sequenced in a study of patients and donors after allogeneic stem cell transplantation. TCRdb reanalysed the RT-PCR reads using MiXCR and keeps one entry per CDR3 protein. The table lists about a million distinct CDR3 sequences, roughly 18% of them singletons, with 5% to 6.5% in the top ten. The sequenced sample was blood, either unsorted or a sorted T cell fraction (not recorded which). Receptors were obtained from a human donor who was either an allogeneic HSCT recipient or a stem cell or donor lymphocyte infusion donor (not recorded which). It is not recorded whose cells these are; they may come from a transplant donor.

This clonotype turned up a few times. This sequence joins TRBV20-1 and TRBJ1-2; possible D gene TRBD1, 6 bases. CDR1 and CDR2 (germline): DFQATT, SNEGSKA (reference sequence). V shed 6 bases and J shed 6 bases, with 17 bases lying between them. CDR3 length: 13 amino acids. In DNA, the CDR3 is TGCAGTGCGAGACAGGCCCCGTTGGATGGCTACACCTTC. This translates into CSARQAPLDGYTF.

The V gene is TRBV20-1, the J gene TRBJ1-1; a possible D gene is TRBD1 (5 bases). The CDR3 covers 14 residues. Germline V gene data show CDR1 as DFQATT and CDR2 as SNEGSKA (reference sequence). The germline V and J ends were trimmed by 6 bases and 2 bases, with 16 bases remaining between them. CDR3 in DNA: TGCAGTGCACCAAAAGGGACGGGAAACACTGAAGCTTTCTTT. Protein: CSAPKGTGNTEAFF.

CDR3 loop: CASSQAREQFF. For the CDR3, the DNA is TGTGCCAGCAGCCAGGCAAGGGAGCAGTTCTTC. V usage is TRBV4-2 and J usage is TRBJ2-1; D is uncertain. This CDR3 has 11 amino acids. The germline CDR1 and CDR2 sequences are LGHNA and YNFKEQ. Trimming cost V 3 bases and J 10 bases, with 7 bases left between them.

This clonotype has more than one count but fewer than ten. The CDR3 sequence is CASSQDDVSSYEQYF. The CDR3, as DNA: TGCGCCAGCAGCCAAGATGACGTAAGCTCCTACGAGCAGTACTTC. The chain has TRBV4-3 and TRBJ2-7, with D unresolved. The CDR3 spans 15 residues. V was shortened by 0 bases and J by 0 bases, with 9 bases between the two germline ends. Germline V CDR1 and CDR2: LGHNA, YSLEER.

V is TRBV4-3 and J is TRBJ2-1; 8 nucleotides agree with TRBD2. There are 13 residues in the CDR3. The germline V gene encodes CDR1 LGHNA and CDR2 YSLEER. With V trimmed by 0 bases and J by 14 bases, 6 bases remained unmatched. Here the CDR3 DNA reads TGCGCCAGCAGCCAAGATCGGGCGGGGGGCGAGTTCTTC. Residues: CASSQDRAGGEFF.

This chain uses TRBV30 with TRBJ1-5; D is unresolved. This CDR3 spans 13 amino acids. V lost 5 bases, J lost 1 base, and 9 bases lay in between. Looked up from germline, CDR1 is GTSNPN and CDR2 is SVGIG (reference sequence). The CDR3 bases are TGTGCCTGGGAGGCGGGGAGCAATCAGCCCCAGCATTTT. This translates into CAWEAGSNQPQHF.

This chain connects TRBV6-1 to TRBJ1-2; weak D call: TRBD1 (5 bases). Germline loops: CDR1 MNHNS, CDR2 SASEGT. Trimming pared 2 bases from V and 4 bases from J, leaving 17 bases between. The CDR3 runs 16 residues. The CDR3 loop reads CASSENVVGLPYGYTF. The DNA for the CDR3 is TGTGCCAGCAGTGAAAATGTAGTGGGACTGCCCTATGGCTACACCTTC.

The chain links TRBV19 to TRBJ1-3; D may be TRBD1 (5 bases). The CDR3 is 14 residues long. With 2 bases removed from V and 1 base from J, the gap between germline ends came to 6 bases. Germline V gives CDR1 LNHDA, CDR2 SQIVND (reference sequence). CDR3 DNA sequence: TGTGCCAGTAGTATACGGGGGTCTGGAAACACCATATATTTT. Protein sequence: CASSIRGSGNTIYF.

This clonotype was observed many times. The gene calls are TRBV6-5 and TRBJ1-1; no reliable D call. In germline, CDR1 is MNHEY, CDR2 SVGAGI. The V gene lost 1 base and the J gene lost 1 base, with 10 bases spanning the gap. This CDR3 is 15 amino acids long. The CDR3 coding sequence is TGTGCCAGCAGTTACTGGGAGGGAACGAACACTGAAGCTTTCTTT. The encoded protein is CASSYWEGTNTEAFF.

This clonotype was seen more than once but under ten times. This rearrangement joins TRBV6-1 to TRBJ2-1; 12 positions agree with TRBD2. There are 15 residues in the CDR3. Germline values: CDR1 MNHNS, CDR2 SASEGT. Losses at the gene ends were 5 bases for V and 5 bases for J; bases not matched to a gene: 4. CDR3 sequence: CASSRSSGGDNEQFF. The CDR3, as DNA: TGTGCCAGCAGTCGATCTAGCGGGGGGGACAATGAGCAGTTCTTC.

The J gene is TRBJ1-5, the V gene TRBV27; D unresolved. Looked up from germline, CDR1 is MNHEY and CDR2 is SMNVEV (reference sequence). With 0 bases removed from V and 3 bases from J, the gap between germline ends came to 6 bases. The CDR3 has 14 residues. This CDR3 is CASSLSAANQPQHF. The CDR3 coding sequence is TGTGCCAGCAGTTTATCGGCAGCCAATCAGCCCCAGCATTTT.

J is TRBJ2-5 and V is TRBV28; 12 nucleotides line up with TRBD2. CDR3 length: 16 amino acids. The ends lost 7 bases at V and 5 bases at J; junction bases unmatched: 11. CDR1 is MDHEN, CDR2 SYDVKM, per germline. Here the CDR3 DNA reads TGTGCCAGCACTCTAGCGGGAGGGCCTGGGTGGGAGACCCAGTACTTC. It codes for CASTLAGGPGWETQYF. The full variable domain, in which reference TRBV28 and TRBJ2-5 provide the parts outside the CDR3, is DVKVTQSSRYLVKRTGEKVFLECVQDMDHENMFWYRQDPGLGLRLIYFSYDVKMKEKGDIPEGYSVSREKKERFSLILESASTNQTSMYLCASTLAGGPGWETQYFGPGTRLLVL.

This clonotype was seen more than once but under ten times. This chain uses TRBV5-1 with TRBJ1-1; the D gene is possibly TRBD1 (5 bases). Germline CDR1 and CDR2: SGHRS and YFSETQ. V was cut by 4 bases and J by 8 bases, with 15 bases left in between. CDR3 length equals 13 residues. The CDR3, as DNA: TGCGCCAGCAGCGCCACAGGAGCTAACGAAGCTTTCTTT. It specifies CASSATGANEAFF.

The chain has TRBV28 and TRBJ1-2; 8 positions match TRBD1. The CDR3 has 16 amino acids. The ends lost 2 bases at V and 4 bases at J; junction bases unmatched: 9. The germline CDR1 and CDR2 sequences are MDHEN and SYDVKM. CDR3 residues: CASSLIRGRVVYGYTF. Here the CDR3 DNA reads TGTGCCAGCAGTTTAATCAGGGGGCGCGTGGTCTATGGCTACACCTTC.

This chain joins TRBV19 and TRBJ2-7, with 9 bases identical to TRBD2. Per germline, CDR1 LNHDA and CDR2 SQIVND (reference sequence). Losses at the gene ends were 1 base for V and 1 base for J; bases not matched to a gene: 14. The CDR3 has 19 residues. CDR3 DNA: TGTGCCAGTAGTATAGGTGGATTCCCAACTAGCGGGTTTTCCTACGAGCAGTACTTC. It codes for CASSIGGFPTSGFSYEQYF.

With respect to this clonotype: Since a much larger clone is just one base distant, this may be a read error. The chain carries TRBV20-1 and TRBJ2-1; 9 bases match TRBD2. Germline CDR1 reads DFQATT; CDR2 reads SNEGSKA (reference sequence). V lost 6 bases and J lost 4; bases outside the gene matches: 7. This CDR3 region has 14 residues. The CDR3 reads CSATGTSIYNEQFF. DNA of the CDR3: TGCAGTGCCACCGGGACTAGCATTTACAATGAGCAGTTCTTC.

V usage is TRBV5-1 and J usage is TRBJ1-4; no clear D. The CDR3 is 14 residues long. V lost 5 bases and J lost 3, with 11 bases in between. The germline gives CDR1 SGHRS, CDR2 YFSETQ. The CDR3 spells CASSQAGSNEKLFF. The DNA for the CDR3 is TGCGCCAGCAGTCAAGCGGGCTCTAATGAAAAACTGTTTTTT. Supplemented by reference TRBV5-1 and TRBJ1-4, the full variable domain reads KAGVTQTPRYLIKTRGQQVTLSCSPISGHRSVSWYQQTPGQGLQFLFEYFSETQRNKGNFPGRFSGRQFSNSRSEMNVSTLELGDSALYLCASSQAGSNEKLFFGSGTQLSVL.

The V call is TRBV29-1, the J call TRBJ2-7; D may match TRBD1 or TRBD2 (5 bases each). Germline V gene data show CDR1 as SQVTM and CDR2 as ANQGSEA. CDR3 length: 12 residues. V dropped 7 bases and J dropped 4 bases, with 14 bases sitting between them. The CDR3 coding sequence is TGCAGCGGGGGACGGAGTGGATACGAGCAGTACTTC. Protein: CSGGRSGYEQYF.

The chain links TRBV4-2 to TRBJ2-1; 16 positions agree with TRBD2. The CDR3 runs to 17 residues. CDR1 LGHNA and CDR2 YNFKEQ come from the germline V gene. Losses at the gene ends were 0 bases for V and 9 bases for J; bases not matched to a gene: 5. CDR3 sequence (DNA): TGTGCCAGCAGCCAAGAAGGGACTAGCGGGGGGGCCCGTGAGCAGTTCTTC. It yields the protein CASSQEGTSGGAREQFF.

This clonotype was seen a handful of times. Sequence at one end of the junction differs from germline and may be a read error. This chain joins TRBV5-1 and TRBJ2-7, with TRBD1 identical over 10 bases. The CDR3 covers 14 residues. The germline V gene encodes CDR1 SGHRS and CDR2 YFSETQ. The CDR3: CASTLGQGSDEQYF. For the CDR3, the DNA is TGCGCCAGCACCTTGGGACAGGGGTCCGACGAGCAGTACTTC.

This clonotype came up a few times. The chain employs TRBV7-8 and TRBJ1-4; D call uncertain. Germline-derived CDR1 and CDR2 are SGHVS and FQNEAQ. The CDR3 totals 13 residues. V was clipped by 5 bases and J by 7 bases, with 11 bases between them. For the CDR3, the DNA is TGTGCCAGCAGCCGACCAAACCTTGAAAAACTGTTTTTT. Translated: CASSRPNLEKLFF.

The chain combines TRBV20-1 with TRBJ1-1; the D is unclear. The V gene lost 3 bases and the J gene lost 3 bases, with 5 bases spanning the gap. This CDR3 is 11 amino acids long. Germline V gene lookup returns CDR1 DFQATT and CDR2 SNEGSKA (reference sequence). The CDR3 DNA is TGCAGTGCTAGTGGAGACACTGAAGCTTTCTTT. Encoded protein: CSASGDTEAFF.

The CDR3 bases are TGTGCCAGCAGTTACTCAGGGGCAGCACAGGGCACTGAAGCTTTCTTT. Translated: CASSYSGAAQGTEAFF. The V and J genes are TRBV6-5 and TRBJ1-1; maybe TRBD1 (6 bases). V was cut by 0 bases and J by 4 bases, with 15 bases left in between. This CDR3 comprises 16 residues. CDR1 MNHEY and CDR2 SVGAGI come from the germline V gene.

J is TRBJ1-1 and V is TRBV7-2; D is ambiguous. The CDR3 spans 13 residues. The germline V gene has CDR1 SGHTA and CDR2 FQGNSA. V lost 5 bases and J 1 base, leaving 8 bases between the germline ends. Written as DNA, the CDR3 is TGTGCCAGCAGCAAGGAGAAGAACACTGAAGCTTTCTTT. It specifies CASSKEKNTEAFF. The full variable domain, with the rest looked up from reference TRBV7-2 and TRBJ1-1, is GAGVSQSPSNKVTEKGKDVELRCDPISGHTALYWYRQSLGQGLEFLIYFQGNSAPDKSGLPSDRFSAERTGGSVSTLTIQRTQQEDSAVYLCASSKEKNTEAFFGQGTRLTVV.